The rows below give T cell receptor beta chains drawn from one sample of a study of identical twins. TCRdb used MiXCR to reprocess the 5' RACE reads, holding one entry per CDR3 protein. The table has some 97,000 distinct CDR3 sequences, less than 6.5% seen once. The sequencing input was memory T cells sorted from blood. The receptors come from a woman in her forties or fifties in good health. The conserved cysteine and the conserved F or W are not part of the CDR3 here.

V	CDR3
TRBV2	ASSTGQVETQY
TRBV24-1	ATQYLLPGQLSNTEAF
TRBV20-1	SASPAPDTQY
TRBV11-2	ASNDMGTSGGGTDTQY
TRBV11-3	ASSYRGRETQY
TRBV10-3	AVRETDGYT
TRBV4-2	ASSQDRTSGRGYEQY
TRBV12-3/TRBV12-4	ASSLGGAFEQY
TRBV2	ASSDGGSDIQY
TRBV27	ASNLIAGGTYNEQF
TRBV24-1	ATSDLGTLSYNEQF
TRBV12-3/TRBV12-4	ASSFRHGTGELF
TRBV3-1	ASSQGPSGGELF
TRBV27	ASRGTVNTGELF
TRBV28	ASSSRTPDAEAF
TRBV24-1	ATSDLFEQY